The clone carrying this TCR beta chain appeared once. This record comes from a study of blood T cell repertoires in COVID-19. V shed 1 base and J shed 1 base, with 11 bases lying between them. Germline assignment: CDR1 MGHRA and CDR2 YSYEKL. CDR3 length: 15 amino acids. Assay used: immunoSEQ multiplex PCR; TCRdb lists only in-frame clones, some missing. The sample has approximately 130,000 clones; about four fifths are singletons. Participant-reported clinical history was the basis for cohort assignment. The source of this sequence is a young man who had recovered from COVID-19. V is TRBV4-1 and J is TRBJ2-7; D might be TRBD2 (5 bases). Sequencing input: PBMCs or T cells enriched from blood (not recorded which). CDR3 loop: CASSQGSGRSYEQYF. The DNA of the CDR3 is TGCGCCAGCAGCCAAGGCTCGGGAAGGTCCTACGAGCAGTACTTC.